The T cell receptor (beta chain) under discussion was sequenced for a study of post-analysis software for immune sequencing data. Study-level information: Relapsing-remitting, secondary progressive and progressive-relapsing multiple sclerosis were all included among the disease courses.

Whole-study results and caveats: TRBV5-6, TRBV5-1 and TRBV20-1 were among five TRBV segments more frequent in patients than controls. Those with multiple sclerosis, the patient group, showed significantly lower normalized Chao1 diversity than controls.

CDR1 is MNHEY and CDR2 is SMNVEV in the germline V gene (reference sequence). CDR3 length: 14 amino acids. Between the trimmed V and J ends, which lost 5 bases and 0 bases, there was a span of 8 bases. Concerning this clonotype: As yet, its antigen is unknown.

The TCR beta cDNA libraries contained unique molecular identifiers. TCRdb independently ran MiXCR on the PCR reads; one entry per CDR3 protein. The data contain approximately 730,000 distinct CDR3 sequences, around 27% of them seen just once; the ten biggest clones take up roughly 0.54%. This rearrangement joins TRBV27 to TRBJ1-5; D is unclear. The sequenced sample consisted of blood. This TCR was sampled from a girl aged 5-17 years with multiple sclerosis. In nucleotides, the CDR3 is TGTGCCAGCAGTCCGTCGTATAGCAATCAGCCCCAGCATTTT. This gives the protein CASSPSYSNQPQHF.